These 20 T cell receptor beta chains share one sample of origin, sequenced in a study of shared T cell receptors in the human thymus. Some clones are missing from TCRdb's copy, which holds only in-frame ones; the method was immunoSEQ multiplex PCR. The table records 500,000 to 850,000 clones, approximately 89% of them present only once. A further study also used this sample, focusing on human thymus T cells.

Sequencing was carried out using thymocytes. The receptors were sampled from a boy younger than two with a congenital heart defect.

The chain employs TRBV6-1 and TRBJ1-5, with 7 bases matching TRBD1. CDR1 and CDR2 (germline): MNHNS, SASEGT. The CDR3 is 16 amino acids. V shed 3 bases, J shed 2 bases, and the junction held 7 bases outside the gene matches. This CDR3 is CASSDFDREGNQPQHF. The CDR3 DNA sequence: TGTGCCAGCAGTGACTTCGACAGGGAGGGCAATCAGCCCCAGCATTTT.

Here the CDR3 reads CASSPNMVKSGGSYNEQFF. The CDR3 DNA reads TGTGCCAGCAGCCCCAATATGGTGAAGAGCGGGGGCTCCTACAATGAGCAGTTCTTC. The chain employs TRBV7-3 and TRBJ2-1, with 8 nucleotides matching TRBD2. The CDR3 is 19 residues long. CDR1 SGHTA and CDR2 FQGTGA come from the germline V gene. V shed 5 bases, J shed 0 bases, and the junction held 15 bases outside the gene matches.

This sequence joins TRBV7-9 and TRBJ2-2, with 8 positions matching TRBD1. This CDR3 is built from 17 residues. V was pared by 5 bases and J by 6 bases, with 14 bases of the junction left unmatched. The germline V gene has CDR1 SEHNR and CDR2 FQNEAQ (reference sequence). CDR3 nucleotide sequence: TGTGCCAGCAGCCTACTACCGGGACAGGAATATTCCGGGGAGCTGTTTTTT. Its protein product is CASSLLPGQEYSGELFF.

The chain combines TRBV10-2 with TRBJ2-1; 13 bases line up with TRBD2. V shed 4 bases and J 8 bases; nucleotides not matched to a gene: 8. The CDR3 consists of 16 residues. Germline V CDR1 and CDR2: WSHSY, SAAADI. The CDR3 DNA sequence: TGCGCCAGCAGTGCGGGACTAGCGGGATTGGTACATGAGCAGTTCTTC. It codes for CASSAGLAGLVHEQFF.

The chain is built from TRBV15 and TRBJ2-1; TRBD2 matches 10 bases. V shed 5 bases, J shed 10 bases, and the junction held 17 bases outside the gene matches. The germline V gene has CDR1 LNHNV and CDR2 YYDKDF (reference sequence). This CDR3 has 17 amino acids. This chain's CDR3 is CATSARHPSGGPGEQFF. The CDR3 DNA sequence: TGTGCCACCAGCGCGCGACACCCTAGCGGGGGCCCTGGGGAGCAGTTCTTC.

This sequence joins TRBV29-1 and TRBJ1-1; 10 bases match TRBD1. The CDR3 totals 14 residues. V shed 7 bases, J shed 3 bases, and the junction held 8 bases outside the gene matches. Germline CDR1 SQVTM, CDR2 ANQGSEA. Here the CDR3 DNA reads TGCAGCGCTCATGGACAGGGGGTGGACACTGAAGCTTTCTTT. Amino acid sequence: CSAHGQGVDTEAFF.

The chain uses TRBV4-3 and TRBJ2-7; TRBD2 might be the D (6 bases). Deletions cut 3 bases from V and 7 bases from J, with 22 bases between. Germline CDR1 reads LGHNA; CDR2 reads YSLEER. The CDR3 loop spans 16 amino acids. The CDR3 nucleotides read TGCGCCAGCAGCCAGGGGACTCTGGAAGGACCGGGGGAGCAGTACTTC. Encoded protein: CASSQGTLEGPGEQYF.

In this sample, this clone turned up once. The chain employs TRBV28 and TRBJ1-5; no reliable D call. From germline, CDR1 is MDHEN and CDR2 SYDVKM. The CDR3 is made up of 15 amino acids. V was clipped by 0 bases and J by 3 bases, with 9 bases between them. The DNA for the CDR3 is TGTGCCAGCAGTTTATGGAGGAGCCTCAATCAGCCCCAGCATTTT. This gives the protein CASSLWRSLNQPQHF. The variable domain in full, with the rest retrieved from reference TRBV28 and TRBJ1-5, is DVKVTQSSRYLVKRTGEKVFLECVQDMDHENMFWYRQDPGLGLRLIYFSYDVKMKEKGDIPEGYSVSREKKERFSLILESASTNQTSMYLCASSLWRSLNQPQHFGDGTRLSIL.

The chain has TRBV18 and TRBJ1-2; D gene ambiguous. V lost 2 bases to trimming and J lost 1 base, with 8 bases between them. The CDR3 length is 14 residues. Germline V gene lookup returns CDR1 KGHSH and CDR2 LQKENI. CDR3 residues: CASSPKPGNYGYTF. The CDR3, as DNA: TGTGCCAGCTCACCAAAGCCGGGTAACTATGGCTACACCTTC.

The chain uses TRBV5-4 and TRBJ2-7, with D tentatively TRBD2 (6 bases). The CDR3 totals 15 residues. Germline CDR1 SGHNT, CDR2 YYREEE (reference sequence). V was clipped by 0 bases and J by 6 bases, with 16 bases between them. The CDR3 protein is CASSLGGRRRGEQYF. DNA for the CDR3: TGTGCCAGCAGCTTGGGGGGACGCAGGCGGGGCGAGCAGTACTTC.

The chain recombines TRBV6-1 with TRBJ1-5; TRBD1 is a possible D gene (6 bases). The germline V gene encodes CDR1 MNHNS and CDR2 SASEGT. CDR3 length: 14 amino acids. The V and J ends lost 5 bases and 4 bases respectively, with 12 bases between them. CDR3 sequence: CASSQGPANQPQHF. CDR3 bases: TGTGCCAGCAGTCAGGGGCCAGCTAATCAGCCCCAGCATTTT.

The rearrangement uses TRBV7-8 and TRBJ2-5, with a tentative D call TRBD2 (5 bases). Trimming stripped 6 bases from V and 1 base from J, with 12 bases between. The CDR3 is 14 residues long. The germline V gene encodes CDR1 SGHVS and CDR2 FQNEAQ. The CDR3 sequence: CASSLLVGQETQYF. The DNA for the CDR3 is TGTGCCAGCAGTTTACTAGTGGGCCAAGAGACCCAGTACTTC.

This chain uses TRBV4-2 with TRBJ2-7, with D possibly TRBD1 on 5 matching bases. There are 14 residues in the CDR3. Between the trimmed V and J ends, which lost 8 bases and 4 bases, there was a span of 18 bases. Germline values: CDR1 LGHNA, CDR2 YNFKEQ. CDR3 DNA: TGTGCCAGCGGGGAAGGACATCTAAGTTACGAGCAGTACTTC. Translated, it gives CASGEGHLSYEQYF.

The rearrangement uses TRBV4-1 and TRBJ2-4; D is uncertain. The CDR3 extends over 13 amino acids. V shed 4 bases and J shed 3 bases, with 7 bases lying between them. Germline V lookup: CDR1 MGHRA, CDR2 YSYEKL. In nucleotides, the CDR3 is TGCGCCAGCAGCCTAGTCGACAAAAACATTCAGTACTTC. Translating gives CASSLVDKNIQYF.

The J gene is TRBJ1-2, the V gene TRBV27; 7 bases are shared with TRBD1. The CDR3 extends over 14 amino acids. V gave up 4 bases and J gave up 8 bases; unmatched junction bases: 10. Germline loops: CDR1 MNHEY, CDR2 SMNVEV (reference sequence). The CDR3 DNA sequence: TGTGCCAGCAGTTCCTCATTAACAGGGGAAGGCTACACCTTC. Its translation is CASSSSLTGEGYTF.

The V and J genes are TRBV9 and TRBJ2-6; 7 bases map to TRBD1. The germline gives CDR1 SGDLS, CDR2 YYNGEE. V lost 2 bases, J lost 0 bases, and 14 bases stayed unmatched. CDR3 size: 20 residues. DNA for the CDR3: TGTGCCAGCAGCGTCCCTACAGGGGCTTTCTCTCTCTCTGGGGCCAACGTCCTGACTTTC. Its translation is CASSVPTGAFSLSGANVLTF.

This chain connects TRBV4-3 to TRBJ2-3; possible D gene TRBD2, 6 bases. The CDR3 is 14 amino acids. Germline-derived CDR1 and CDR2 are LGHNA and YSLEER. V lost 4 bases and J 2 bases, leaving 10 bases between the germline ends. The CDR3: CASSPQDYTDTQYF. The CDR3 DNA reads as TGCGCCAGCAGCCCACAGGACTACACAGATACGCAGTATTTT.

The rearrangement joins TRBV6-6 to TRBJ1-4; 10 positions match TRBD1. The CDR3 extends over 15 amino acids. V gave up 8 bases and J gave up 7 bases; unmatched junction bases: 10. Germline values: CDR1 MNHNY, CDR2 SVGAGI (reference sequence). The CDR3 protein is CASGQMWDRGEKLFF. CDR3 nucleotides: TGTGCCAGCGGACAGATGTGGGACAGGGGTGAAAAACTGTTTTTT.

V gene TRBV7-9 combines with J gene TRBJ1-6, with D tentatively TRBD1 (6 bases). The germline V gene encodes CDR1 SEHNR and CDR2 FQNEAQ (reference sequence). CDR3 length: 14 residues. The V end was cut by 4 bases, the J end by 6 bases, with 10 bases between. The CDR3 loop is CASSSGTPNSPLHF. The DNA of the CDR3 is TGTGCCAGCAGCTCCGGGACACCTAATTCACCCCTCCACTTT.

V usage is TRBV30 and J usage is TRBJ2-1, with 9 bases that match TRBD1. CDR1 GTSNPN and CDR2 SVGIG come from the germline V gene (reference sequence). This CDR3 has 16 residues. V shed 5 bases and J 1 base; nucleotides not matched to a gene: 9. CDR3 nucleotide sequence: TGTGCCTGGGAAGCCCTCGACAGGGGGTCCTACAATGAGCAGTTCTTC. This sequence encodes CAWEALDRGSYNEQFF.